Listed below are T cell receptor beta chains from one sample, sequenced in a study of radiotherapy plus CTLA-4 blockade in lung cancer. This table comes from immunoSEQ multiplex PCR, and its TCRdb copy is limited to in-frame clones, with some not included. Of over 100,000 clones in the sample, roughly 77% are singletons; the top ten hold roughly 3.5%. Here the sequenced sample was peripheral blood, taken from a patient treated with radiotherapy plus ipilimumab. These receptors originate from a human donor with non-small cell lung cancer that progressed on radiotherapy plus ipilimumab. Some clones in this sample may be carry-over from other donors' samples. Both conserved end residues are part of each CDR3. D genes are given only for firm matches. Only some rows state a clone size, as once, few, many or a class for expanded clones.

>TRBJ2-2|15|once|TRBV5-4|NA
TGTGCCAGCAGCTATACCGACGACACCACCGGGGAGCTGTTTTTT
CASSYTDDTTGELFF
>TRBJ2-5|17|NA|TRBV5-1|NA
TGCGCCAGCAGCTTTCCTCAATCATCCTCGTACCAAGAGACCCAGTACTTC
CASSFPQSSSYQETQYF
>TRBJ2-2|13|few|TRBV15|NA
TGTGCCACCAGCAGAGATACGTCCGGGGAGCTGTTTTTT
CATSRDTSGELFF
>TRBJ1-4|15|NA|TRBV12-1|NA
TGTGCCAGCAGCAAAACAGGGGGCCCTAATGAAAAACTGTTTTTT
CASSKTGGPNEKLFF
>TRBJ2-3|13|NA|TRBV2|TRBD1
TGTGCCAGCAGTGCACACACGGGACAGGGGCGGTATTTT
CASSAHTGQGRYF
>TRBJ2-7|17|NA|TRBV7-9|NA
TGTGCCAGCAGCTTATTGGGGCATGAGAGTTCCCTCTACGAGCAGTACTTC
CASSLLGHESSLYEQYF
>TRBJ1-2|16|NA|TRBV11-2|TRBD1
TGTGCCAGCAGCTTTTCTCCGGGACAGGGGGCGGGTGGCTACACCTTC
CASSFSPGQGAGGYTF
>TRBJ1-3|13|NA|TRBV18|NA
TGTGCCAGCTCACCACCCGGGACGGACACCATATATTTT
CASSPPGTDTIYF
>TRBJ1-1|14|NA|TRBV6-5|TRBD1
TGTGCCAGCAGGGGACGACAGGGGAACACTGAAGCTTTCTTT
CASRGRQGNTEAFF
>TRBJ1-4|14|NA|TRBV27|NA
TGTGCCAGCAGTTTATTTGGGTATGACAGTCCGCTGTTTTTT
CASSLFGYDSPLFF
>TRBJ1-2|14|NA|TRBV28|NA
TGTGCCAGCAGTCTCCTGGGCACCTTCTATGGCTACACCTTC
CASSLLGTFYGYTF
>TRBJ2-7|15|NA|TRBV5-4|NA
TGTGCCAGCAGCTTTTTCGCCACAGGGACCTACGAGCAGTACTTC
CASSFFATGTYEQYF
>TRBJ2-1|16|NA|TRBV7-2|TRBD2
TGTGCCAGCAGCTTAGTTGGCGGGGGGGCCGTCAATGAGCAGTTCTTC
CASSLVGGGAVNEQFF
>TRBJ1-2|13|NA|TRBV2|NA
TGTGCCAGCAGGGGGGAGGGTAACTATGGCTACACCTTC
CASRGEGNYGYTF
>TRBJ2-7|15|NA|TRBV5-1|TRBD1
TGCGCCAGCAGCTTGGTAGGACAGGGGTTCCACGAGCAGTACTTC
CASSLVGQGFHEQYF
>TRBJ2-2|13|few|TRBV11-2|NA
TGTGCCAGCAGATTCAGCCAGACCGGGGAGCTGTTTTTT
CASRFSQTGELFF
>TRBJ2-1|15|few|TRBV7-3|NA
TGTGCCAGCAGCTTAATGGCAGCCACCTACAATGAGCAGTTCTTC
CASSLMAATYNEQFF
>TRBJ2-1|15|once|TRBV28|NA
TGTGCCAGCAGTGCCCCCGGGGCTCTAAGGGATGAGCAGTTCTTC
CASSAPGALRDEQFF
>TRBJ2-1|15|NA|TRBV9|TRBD2
TGTGCCAGCAGCGTAGTAGCGGGGGGGCCAGGTGAGCAGTTCTTC
CASSVVAGGPGEQFF
>TRBJ2-5|14|NA|TRBV29-1|NA
TGCAGCGTCTGGGACACCTATGACCAAGAGACCCAGTACTTC
CSVWDTYDQETQYF
>TRBJ2-7|14|NA|TRBV28|TRBD2
TGTGCCAGCAGTGGTGGACTAGCGGGGGGCGAGCAGTACTTC
CASSGGLAGGEQYF
>TRBJ2-7|16|NA|TRBV4-3|TRBD1
TGCGCCAGCAGCCGTGAGGGGGGACAGGGCCTTCACGAGCAGTACTTC
CASSREGGQGLHEQYF
>TRBJ1-6|17|NA|TRBV5-5|NA
TGTGCCAGCAGCCAAGAGGGGGACCGAACGTACAATTCACCCCTCCACTTT
CASSQEGDRTYNSPLHF
>TRBJ2-7|15|few|TRBV6-5|TRBD1
TGTGCCAGCAGTCCCGGGACAGGGGGCAAGGGCGAGCAGTACTTC
CASSPGTGGKGEQYF
>TRBJ2-1|16|NA|TRBV2|TRBD2
TGTGCCAGCAGTGAACAAACTAGCGGGGGGTCTAATGAGCAGTTCTTC
CASSEQTSGGSNEQFF
>TRBJ2-3|14|few|TRBV5-4|NA
TGTGCCAGCAGCTTCGGACCTAGCACAGATACGCAGTATTTT
CASSFGPSTDTQYF
>TRBJ1-1|15|NA|TRBV10-3|TRBD1
TGTGCCATCAGGCCGGGACAGGGGGTGATCACTGAAGCTTTCTTT
CAIRPGQGVITEAFF
>TRBJ2-2|15|NA|TRBV27|TRBD2
TGTGCCACGGACTTGGGAGGGAAGAACACCGGGGAGCTGTTTTTT
CATDLGGKNTGELFF
>TRBJ1-3|15|NA|TRBV6-6|NA
TGTGCCAGCACCAATACAGGCCAATCTGGAAACACCATATATTTT
CASTNTGQSGNTIYF